This T cell receptor (beta chain) was sequenced for a study of neurological immune-mediated disorders. On the study more broadly: About 90% of the 34 multiple sclerosis patients had relapsing-remitting disease; 3 had secondary progressive.

The V gene lost 0 bases and the J gene lost 4 bases, with 10 bases spanning the gap. Germline CDR1 and CDR2: SGHRS and YFSETQ. This CDR3 has 14 residues. This clonotype was seen ten or more times. Its antigen is as yet unknown. The authors produced cDNA by 5'RACE using 10-nucleotide random UMIs. TCRdb re-called the 5' RACE reads with MiXCR, one entry per CDR3 protein. The sample lists tens of thousands of distinct CDR3 sequences; approximately 2.8% were seen once. Study-level findings and limits: When the repertoires were sorted by phylogenetic grouping, those of 18 of 34 multiple sclerosis patients ended up in one related-CDR3 cluster, a possible signature. With the multiple sclerosis repertoire cluster, none of the clinical or MRI features showed an association.

V usage is TRBV5-1 and J usage is TRBJ1-1; D gene ambiguous. The sequence was collected from a woman aged 50 to 65 with multiple sclerosis. Sequencing was carried out using PBMCs. CDR3 in amino acids: CASSLAVTTTEAFF. DNA of the CDR3: TGCGCCAGCAGCTTGGCTGTTACAACCACTGAAGCTTTCTTT.